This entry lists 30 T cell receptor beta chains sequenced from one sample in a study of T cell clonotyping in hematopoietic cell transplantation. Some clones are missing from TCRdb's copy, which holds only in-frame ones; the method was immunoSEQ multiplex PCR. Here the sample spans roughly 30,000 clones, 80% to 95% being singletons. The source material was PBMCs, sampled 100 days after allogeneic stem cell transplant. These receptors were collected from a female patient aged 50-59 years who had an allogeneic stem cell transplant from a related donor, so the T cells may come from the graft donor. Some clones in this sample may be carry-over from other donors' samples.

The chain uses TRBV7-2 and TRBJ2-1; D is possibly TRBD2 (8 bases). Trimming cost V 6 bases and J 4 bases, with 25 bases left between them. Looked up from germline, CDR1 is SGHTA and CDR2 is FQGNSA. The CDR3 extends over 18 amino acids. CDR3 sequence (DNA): TGTGCCAGCAGTAGGGGGCGGAATAGCGGGAAACATTACAATGAGCAGTTCTTC. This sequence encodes CASSRGRNSGKHYNEQFF.

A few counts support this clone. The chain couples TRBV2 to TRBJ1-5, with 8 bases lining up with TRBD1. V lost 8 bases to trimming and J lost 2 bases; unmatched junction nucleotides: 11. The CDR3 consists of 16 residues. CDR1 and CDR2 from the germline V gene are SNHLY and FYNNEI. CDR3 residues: CASGGQGGVGNQPQHF. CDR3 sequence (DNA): TGTGCCAGCGGAGGACAGGGAGGGGTTGGCAATCAGCCCCAGCATTTT.

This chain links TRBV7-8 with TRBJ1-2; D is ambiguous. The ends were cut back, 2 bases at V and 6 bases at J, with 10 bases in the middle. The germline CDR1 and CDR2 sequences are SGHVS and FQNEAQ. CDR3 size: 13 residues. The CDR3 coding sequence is TGTGCCAGCAGCTTAAAGGGTTGGGATGGCTACACCTTC. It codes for CASSLKGWDGYTF.

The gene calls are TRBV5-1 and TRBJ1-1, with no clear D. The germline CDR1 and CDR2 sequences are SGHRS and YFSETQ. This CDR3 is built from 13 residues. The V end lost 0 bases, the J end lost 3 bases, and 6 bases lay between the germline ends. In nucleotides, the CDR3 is TGCGCCAGCAGCTTGGGACCCCACACTGAAGCTTTCTTT. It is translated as CASSLGPHTEAFF. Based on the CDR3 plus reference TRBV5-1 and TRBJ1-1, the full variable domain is KAGVTQTPRYLIKTRGQQVTLSCSPISGHRSVSWYQQTPGQGLQFLFEYFSETQRNKGNFPGRFSGRQFSNSRSEMNVSTLELGDSALYLCASSLGPHTEAFFGQGTRLTVV.

Here the CDR3 DNA reads TGTGCCAGTAGTCCTTTCCTGGACGACAGATCCTCACCCCTCCACTTT. This encodes CASSPFLDDRSSPLHF. The V call is TRBV19, the J call TRBJ1-6, with D maybe TRBD1 (5 bases). There are 16 residues in the CDR3. V lost 5 bases to trimming and J lost 10 bases, with 21 bases between them. Germline CDR1 reads LNHDA; CDR2 reads SQIVND (reference sequence).

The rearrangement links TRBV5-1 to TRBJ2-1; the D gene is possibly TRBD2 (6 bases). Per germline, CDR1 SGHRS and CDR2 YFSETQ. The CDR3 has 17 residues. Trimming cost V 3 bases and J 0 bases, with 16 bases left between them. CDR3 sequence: CASSSGVAGFSYNEQFF. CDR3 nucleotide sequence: TGCGCCAGCAGCTCGGGAGTAGCTGGATTCTCCTACAATGAGCAGTTCTTC.

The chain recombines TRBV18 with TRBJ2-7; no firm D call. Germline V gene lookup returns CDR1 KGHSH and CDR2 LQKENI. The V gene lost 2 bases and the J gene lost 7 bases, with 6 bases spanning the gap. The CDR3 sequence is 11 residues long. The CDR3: CASSPNGEQYF. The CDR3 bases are TGTGCCAGCTCACCAAATGGGGAGCAGTACTTC.

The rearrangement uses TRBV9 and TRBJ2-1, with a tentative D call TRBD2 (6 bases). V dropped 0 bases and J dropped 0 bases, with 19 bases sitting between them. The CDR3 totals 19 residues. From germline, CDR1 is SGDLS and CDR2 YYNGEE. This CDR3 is CASSVDGRWVADSYNEQFF. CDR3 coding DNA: TGTGCCAGCAGCGTAGACGGCCGGTGGGTAGCGGACTCCTACAATGAGCAGTTCTTC.

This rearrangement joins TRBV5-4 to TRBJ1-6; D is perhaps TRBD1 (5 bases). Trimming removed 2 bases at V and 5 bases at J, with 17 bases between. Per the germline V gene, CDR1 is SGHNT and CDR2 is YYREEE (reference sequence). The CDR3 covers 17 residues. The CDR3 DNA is TGTGCCAGCAGCTTTAGGACCGGGACGGCCAATAATTCACCCCTCCACTTT. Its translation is CASSFRTGTANNSPLHF.

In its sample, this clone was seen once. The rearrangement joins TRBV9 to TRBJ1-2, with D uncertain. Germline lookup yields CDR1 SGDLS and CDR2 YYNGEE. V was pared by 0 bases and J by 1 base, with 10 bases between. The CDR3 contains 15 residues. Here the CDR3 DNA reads TGTGCCAGCAGCGTAGGGCCGGGCCTTAACTATGGCTACACCTTC. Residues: CASSVGPGLNYGYTF.

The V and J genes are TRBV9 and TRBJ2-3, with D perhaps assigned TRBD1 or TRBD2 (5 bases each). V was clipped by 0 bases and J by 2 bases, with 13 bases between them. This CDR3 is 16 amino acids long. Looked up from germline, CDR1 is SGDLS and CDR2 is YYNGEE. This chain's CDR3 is CASSVGRERYTDTQYF. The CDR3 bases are TGTGCCAGCAGCGTAGGCAGGGAGAGATACACAGATACGCAGTATTTT.

CDR3 sequence: CSVEDLGYTF. CDR3 nucleotides: TGCAGCGTTGAAGATCTGGGCTACACCTTC. This chain connects TRBV29-1 to TRBJ1-2; D not resolved. The CDR3 runs to 10 residues. Germline V CDR1 and CDR2: SQVTM, ANQGSEA. V gave up 0 bases and J gave up 8 bases, with 4 bases separating them.

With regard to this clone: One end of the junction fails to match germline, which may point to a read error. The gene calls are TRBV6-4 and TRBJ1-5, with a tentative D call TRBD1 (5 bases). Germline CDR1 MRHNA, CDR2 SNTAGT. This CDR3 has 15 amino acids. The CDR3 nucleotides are TGTGCCAGCAGTTACTCGTGGGGGAAAAAAAGGCCCCAGCATTTT. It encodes CASSYSWGKKRPQHF.

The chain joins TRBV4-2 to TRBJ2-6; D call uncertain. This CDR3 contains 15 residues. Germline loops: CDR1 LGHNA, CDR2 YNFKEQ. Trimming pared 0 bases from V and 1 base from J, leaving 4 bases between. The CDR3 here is CASSQERSGANVLTF. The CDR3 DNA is TGTGCCAGCAGCCAAGAAAGGTCTGGGGCCAACGTCCTGACTTTC.

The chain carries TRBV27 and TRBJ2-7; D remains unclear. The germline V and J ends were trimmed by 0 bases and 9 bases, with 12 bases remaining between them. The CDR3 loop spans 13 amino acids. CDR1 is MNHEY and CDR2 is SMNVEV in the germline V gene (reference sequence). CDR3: CASSLSGRSGQYF. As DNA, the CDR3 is TGTGCCAGCAGTTTATCGGGCAGGTCAGGGCAGTACTTC.

CDR3 DNA: TGCGCCAGCAGCCCCCGGGAGGGCGTAAGAAAAGCTTTCTTT. Residues: CASSPREGVRKAFF. The rearrangement uses TRBV4-1 and TRBJ1-1, with D unresolved. The CDR3 consists of 14 residues. The V end was cut by 4 bases, the J end by 9 bases, with 18 bases between. CDR1 and CDR2 from the germline V gene are MGHRA and YSYEKL.

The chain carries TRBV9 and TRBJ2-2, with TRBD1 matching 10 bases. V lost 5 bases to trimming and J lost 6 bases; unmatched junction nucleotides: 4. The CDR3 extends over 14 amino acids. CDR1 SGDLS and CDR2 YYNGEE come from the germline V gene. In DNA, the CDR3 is TGTGCCAGCAGATACGGGACAGGGGCCGGGGAGCTGTTTTTT. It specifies CASRYGTGAGELFF.

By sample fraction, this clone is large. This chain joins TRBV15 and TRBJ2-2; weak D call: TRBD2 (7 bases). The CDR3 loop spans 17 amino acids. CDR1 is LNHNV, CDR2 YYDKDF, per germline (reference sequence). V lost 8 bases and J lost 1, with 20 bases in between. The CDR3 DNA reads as TGTGCCACCGAGTTAAGCGGGGTAGGGGGGAACACCGGGGAGCTGTTTTTT. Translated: CATELSGVGGNTGELFF.

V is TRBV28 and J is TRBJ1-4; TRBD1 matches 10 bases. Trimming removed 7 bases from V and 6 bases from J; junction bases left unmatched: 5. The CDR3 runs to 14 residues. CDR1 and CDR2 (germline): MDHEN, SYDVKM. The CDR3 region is CASTQTGGDEKLFF. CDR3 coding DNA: TGTGCCAGCACCCAGACAGGGGGCGATGAAAAACTGTTTTTT. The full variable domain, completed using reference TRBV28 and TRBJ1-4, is DVKVTQSSRYLVKRTGEKVFLECVQDMDHENMFWYRQDPGLGLRLIYFSYDVKMKEKGDIPEGYSVSREKKERFSLILESASTNQTSMYLCASTQTGGDEKLFFGSGTQLSVL.

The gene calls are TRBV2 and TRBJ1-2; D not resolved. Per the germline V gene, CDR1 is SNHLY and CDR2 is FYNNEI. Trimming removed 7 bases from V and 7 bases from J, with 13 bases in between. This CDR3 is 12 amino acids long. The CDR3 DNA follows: TGTGCCAGCATCCGGGGTTCGCTTGGCTACACCTTC. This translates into CASIRGSLGYTF.

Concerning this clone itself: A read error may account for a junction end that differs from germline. Written as DNA, the CDR3 is TGTGCCAGCGGACGAGGAAGTGAGACTGTAGCTTTCTTT. Its protein is CASGRGSETVAFF. The rearrangement links TRBV6-5 to TRBJ1-1; D is undetermined. CDR3 size: 13 residues. The V gene's germline CDR1 is MNHEY and CDR2 SVGAGI.

The CDR3 here is CASSSDLLDRRNTEAFF. CDR3 in DNA: TGTGCCAGCAGCTCCGATCTCTTAGACAGGCGCAACACTGAAGCTTTCTTT. This chain links TRBV7-9 with TRBJ1-1; D is perhaps TRBD1 (6 bases). The germline V gene encodes CDR1 SEHNR and CDR2 FQNEAQ (reference sequence). V lost 4 bases and J 2 bases, leaving 20 bases between the germline ends. The CDR3 sequence is 17 residues long.

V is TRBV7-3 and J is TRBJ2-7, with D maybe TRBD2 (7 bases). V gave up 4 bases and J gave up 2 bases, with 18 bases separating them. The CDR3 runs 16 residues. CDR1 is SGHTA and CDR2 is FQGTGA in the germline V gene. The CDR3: CASSSTGGALPYEQYF. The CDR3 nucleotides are TGTGCCAGCAGCTCAACGGGGGGCGCCCTACCCTACGAGCAGTACTTC.

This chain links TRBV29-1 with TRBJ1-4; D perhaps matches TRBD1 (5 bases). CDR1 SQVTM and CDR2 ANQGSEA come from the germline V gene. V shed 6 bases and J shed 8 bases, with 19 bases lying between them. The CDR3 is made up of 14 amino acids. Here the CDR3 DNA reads TGCAGCGTAGTAACAACAGGATCGGACGAAAAACTGTTTTTT. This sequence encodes CSVVTTGSDEKLFF.

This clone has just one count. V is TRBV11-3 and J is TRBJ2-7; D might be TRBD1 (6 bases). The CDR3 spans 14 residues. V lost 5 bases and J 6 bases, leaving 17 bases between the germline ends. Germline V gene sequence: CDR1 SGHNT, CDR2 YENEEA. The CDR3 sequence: CASSNWDTDSEQYF. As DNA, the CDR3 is TGTGCCAGCAGCAATTGGGACACAGACAGCGAGCAGTACTTC.

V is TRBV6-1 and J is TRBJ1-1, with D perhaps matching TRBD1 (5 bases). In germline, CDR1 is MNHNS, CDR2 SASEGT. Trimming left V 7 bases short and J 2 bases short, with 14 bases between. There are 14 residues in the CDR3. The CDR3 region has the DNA TGTGCCAGCACCCGTGGGGGGACCAACACTGAAGCTTTCTTT. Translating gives CASTRGGTNTEAFF.

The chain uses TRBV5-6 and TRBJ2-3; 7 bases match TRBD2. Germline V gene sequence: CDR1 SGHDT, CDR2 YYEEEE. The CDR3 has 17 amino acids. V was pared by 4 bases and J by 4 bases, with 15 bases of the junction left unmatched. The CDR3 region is CASSPPGGGSVADTQYF. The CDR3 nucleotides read TGTGCCAGCAGCCCCCCCGGGGGAGGGTCGGTAGCAGATACGCAGTATTTT.

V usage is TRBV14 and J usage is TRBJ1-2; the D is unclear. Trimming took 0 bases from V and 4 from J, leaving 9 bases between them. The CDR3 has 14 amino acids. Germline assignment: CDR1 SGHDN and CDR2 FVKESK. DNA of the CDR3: TGTGCCAGCAGCCAAGATGAGACTTTCTATGGCTACACCTTC. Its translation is CASSQDETFYGYTF.

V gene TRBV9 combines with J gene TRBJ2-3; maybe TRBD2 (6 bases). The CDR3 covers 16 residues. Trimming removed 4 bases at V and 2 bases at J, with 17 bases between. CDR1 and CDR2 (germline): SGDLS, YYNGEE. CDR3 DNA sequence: TGTGCCAGCAGCATCGGGGGACGCCAGATCACAGATACGCAGTATTTT. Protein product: CASSIGGRQITDTQYF.

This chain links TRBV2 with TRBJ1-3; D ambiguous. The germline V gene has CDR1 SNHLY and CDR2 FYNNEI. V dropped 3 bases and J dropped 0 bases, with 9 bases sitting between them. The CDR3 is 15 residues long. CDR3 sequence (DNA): TGTGCCAGCAGTGATCAGGTCCTCTCTGGAAACACCATATATTTT. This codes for CASSDQVLSGNTIYF.